These 21 T cell receptor beta chains share one sample of origin, sequenced in a study of cytomegalovirus exposure and HLA in healthy donors. The PCR used 60 Vbeta and 13 Jbeta primers. The protocol was immunoSEQ multiplex PCR, while the TCRdb copy is restricted to in-frame clones and leaves out a portion. The repertoire includes roughly 180,000 clones, 80% to 90% of them detected once, and 4.8% sits in the top ten. The sequenced sample consisted of PBMCs. The receptors shown here come from a girl between 10 and 17 years old in good health and CMV-seropositive.

The V call is TRBV5-4, the J call TRBJ1-2; D is uncertain. The CDR3 sequence is 13 residues long. Germline CDR1 and CDR2: SGHNT and YYREEE (reference sequence). Trimming removed 0 bases at V and 3 bases at J, with 6 bases between. The CDR3 is CASSLAEDYGYTF. DNA of the CDR3: TGTGCCAGCAGCTTGGCTGAGGACTATGGCTACACCTTC.

This clone was seen a few times. The chain couples TRBV11-1 to TRBJ1-1, with D possibly TRBD1 on 5 matching bases. Looked up from germline, CDR1 is SGHAT and CDR2 is FQDESV (reference sequence). This CDR3 is built from 13 residues. V was shortened by 6 bases and J by 9 bases, with 17 bases between the two germline ends. The CDR3 reads CASSIPGGSQAFF. The CDR3 coding sequence is TGTGCCAGCAGTATACCTGGGGGGAGTCAAGCTTTCTTT.

V usage is TRBV2 and J usage is TRBJ2-6; the D is unclear. CDR1 is SNHLY, CDR2 FYNNEI, per germline. Trimming took 3 bases from V and 1 from J, leaving 16 bases between them. The CDR3 spans 18 residues. The CDR3 is CASSDPSHQTSGANVLTF. The CDR3 coding sequence is TGTGCCAGCAGTGACCCATCACATCAAACATCTGGGGCCAACGTCCTGACTTTC.

This chain uses TRBV7-2 with TRBJ2-5; weak D call: TRBD2 (5 bases). V lost 3 bases, J lost 5 bases, and 16 bases lay in between. CDR1 SGHTA and CDR2 FQGNSA come from the germline V gene. The CDR3 loop spans 15 amino acids. CDR3 sequence reads: CASSFPRYTGETQYF. The CDR3, as DNA: TGTGCCAGCAGCTTCCCCCGCTACACGGGGGAGACCCAGTACTTC.

This chain links TRBV2 with TRBJ2-1; a possible D gene is TRBD1 (6 bases). Trimming left V 11 bases short and J 8 bases short, with 19 bases between. The length of the CDR3 is 13 residues. Per the germline V gene, CDR1 is SNHLY and CDR2 is FYNNEI. DNA for the CDR3: TGTGCCGACAGGTCAGGGGTTTTCGATGAGCAGTTCTTC. Translated: CADRSGVFDEQFF.

The gene calls are TRBV7-9 and TRBJ1-3, with 7 bases aligning to TRBD1. The germline V gene has CDR1 SEHNR and CDR2 FQNEAQ (reference sequence). The CDR3 is 17 residues long. V was pared by 6 bases and J by 0 bases, with 11 bases of the junction left unmatched. The CDR3 DNA follows: TGTGCCAGCAGACAAAGAGGGGACAGCCTCTCTGGAAACACCATATATTTT. It specifies CASRQRGDSLSGNTIYF. Looking up the rest from reference TRBV7-9 and TRBJ1-3 gives the full variable domain: DTGVSQNPRHKITKRGQNVTFRCDPISEHNRLYWYRQTLGQGPEFLTYFQNEAQLEKSRLLSDRFSAERPKGSFSTLEIQRTEQGDSAMYLCASRQRGDSLSGNTIYFGEGSWLTVV.

This chain uses TRBV19 with TRBJ2-5; D remains unclear. Between the trimmed V and J ends, which lost 1 base and 0 bases, there was a span of 12 bases. This CDR3 has 16 amino acids. Germline CDR1 and CDR2: LNHDA and SQIVND (reference sequence). CDR3 in DNA: TGTGCCAGTAGTATAGCCTTCGCGAAAGACCAAGAGACCCAGTACTTC. Its protein product is CASSIAFAKDQETQYF.

The chain couples TRBV5-6 to TRBJ1-5; D is undetermined. The CDR3 covers 16 residues. Trimming stripped 2 bases from V and 0 bases from J, with 12 bases between. The V gene's germline CDR1 is SGHDT and CDR2 YYEEEE. CDR3 DNA sequence: TGTGCCAGCAGCTTAAGTGGGAGGTATAGCAATCAGCCCCAGCATTTT. It is translated as CASSLSGRYSNQPQHF. Drawing the rest from reference TRBV5-6 and TRBJ1-5, the complete variable domain is DAGVTQSPTHLIKTRGQQVTLRCSPKSGHDTVSWYQQALGQGPQFIFQYYEEEERQRGNFPDRFSGHQFPNYSSELNVNALLLGDSALYLCASSLSGRYSNQPQHFGDGTRLSIL.

This clone appeared a few times. This chain connects TRBV25-1 to TRBJ2-1; 7 bases match TRBD2. The CDR3 length is 13 residues. In germline, CDR1 is MGHDK, CDR2 SYGVNS. Losses at the gene ends were 9 bases for V and 4 bases for J; bases not matched to a gene: 6. The CDR3 coding sequence is TGTGCCAGTAGGGGAGGGGTGTACAATGAGCAGTTCTTC. Its translation is CASRGGVYNEQFF.

The rearrangement links TRBV2 to TRBJ1-5; 7 nucleotides match TRBD1. The CDR3 covers 17 residues. Germline V lookup: CDR1 SNHLY, CDR2 FYNNEI. The V segment lost 4 bases and the J segment 3 bases; nucleotides outside the gene matches: 12. The CDR3 spells CASSAEGASRDNQPQHF. CDR3 nucleotides: TGTGCCAGCAGTGCGGAGGGGGCCTCTAGGGACAATCAGCCCCAGCATTTT.

This clone has a single count. This chain uses TRBV19 with TRBJ1-1; possible D gene TRBD1, 6 bases. The CDR3 covers 13 residues. Trimming shortened V by 7 bases and J by 3 bases, and 12 bases separated the two germline ends. Germline assignment: CDR1 LNHDA and CDR2 SQIVND (reference sequence). CDR3 nucleotide sequence: TGTGCCAGTAACCCCTACAGGGACACTGAAGCTTTCTTT. Translated, it gives CASNPYRDTEAFF.

J is TRBJ2-1 and V is TRBV7-9; D might be TRBD1 (6 bases). The CDR3 spans 17 residues. Trimming removed 5 bases at V and 0 bases at J, with 17 bases between. Germline V CDR1 and CDR2: SEHNR, FQNEAQ (reference sequence). Here the CDR3 DNA reads TGTGCCAGCAGCACTACAGGGCTGAGAAGCTCCTACAATGAGCAGTTCTTC. As protein: CASSTTGLRSSYNEQFF.

CDR3 residues: CASRRQGAITDTQYF. For the CDR3, the DNA is TGCGCCAGCAGACGACAGGGGGCTATCACAGATACGCAGTATTTT. V and J are TRBV4-1 and TRBJ2-3, with 10 nucleotides matching TRBD1. CDR3 length equals 15 residues. CDR1 is MGHRA, CDR2 YSYEKL, per germline. V lost 6 bases to trimming and J lost 2 bases; unmatched junction nucleotides: 5.

The J gene is TRBJ2-2, the V gene TRBV19, with D unclear. V dropped 10 bases and J dropped 6 bases, with 15 bases sitting between them. This CDR3 is 13 amino acids long. Germline-derived CDR1 and CDR2 are LNHDA and SQIVND (reference sequence). The CDR3 is CATIQMSPGELFF. As DNA, the CDR3 is TGTGCCACTATACAGATGTCCCCCGGGGAGCTGTTTTTT.

This chain connects TRBV9 to TRBJ1-1; tentative D call: TRBD1 (6 bases). There are 15 residues in the CDR3. Germline V gene sequence: CDR1 SGDLS, CDR2 YYNGEE. Deletions cut 4 bases from V and 0 bases from J, with 13 bases between. CDR3 loop: CASSRGAYMNTEAFF. CDR3 coding DNA: TGTGCCAGCAGCCGGGGGGCTTACATGAACACTGAAGCTTTCTTT.

The V call is TRBV5-1, the J call TRBJ1-4; TRBD1 might be the D (6 bases). The ends were cut back, 2 bases at V and 7 bases at J, with 9 bases in the middle. The CDR3 extends over 13 amino acids. Germline values: CDR1 SGHRS, CDR2 YFSETQ. The CDR3 loop reads CASSLRGGEKLFF. The CDR3 coding sequence is TGCGCCAGCAGCTTAAGAGGGGGTGAAAAACTGTTTTTT.

V and J are TRBV4-1 and TRBJ1-4, with 7 bases identical to TRBD1. J gave up 4 bases and V 4 bases, and 6 bases lay outside the gene matches. Germline CDR1 MGHRA, CDR2 YSYEKL. This CDR3 contains 15 residues. The CDR3 sequence: CASSLDGTVNEKLFF. CDR3 sequence (DNA): TGCGCCAGCAGCCTCGACGGGACAGTTAATGAAAAACTGTTTTTT.

The J gene is TRBJ1-3, the V gene TRBV5-4; maybe TRBD1 (5 bases). Germline CDR1 and CDR2: SGHNT and YYREEE (reference sequence). The V gene lost 0 bases and the J gene lost 0 bases, with 10 bases spanning the gap. The CDR3 spans 16 residues. CDR3 in DNA: TGTGCCAGCAGCTTGGCGGGGGGTTCCTCTGGAAACACCATATATTTT. Translating it yields CASSLAGGSSGNTIYF.

The V call is TRBV5-4, the J call TRBJ2-3, with 7 bases identical to TRBD2. The V segment lost 6 bases and the J segment 1 base; nucleotides outside the gene matches: 5. CDR3 size: 14 residues. Per the germline V gene, CDR1 is SGHNT and CDR2 is YYREEE (reference sequence). CDR3: CASKGAGRTDTQYF. In DNA, the CDR3 is TGTGCCAGCAAAGGAGCGGGACGCACAGATACGCAGTATTTT.

The chain has TRBV19 and TRBJ2-7, with 7 bases that match TRBD1. Germline trimming cut 5 bases from V and 0 bases from J; bases unmatched to any gene: 7. CDR3 length equals 15 residues. Germline V lookup: CDR1 LNHDA, CDR2 SQIVND (reference sequence). Here the CDR3 reads CASSPLQGLSYEQYF. In nucleotides, the CDR3 is TGTGCCAGTAGTCCCTTACAGGGGCTCTCCTACGAGCAGTACTTC.

This clone occurred a few times. The rearrangement joins TRBV5-1 to TRBJ2-3; 8 bases match TRBD2. Losses at the gene ends were 0 bases for V and 4 bases for J; bases not matched to a gene: 4. This CDR3 is 15 amino acids long. Looked up from germline, CDR1 is SGHRS and CDR2 is YFSETQ. The CDR3 nucleotides are TGCGCCAGCAGCTTGGCGGGGGGGGGACCAGATACGCAGTATTTT. It translates to CASSLAGGGPDTQYF.